These T cell receptor beta chains were read from a single sample in a study of regulatory T cells in long-lasting Graves disease. TCRdb processed the multiplex PCR reads anew with MiXCR; each CDR3 protein has one entry. The table includes about 420,000 distinct CDR3 sequences, about 15% detected once. The data were also submitted as part of a second study, on T cells in Graves' hyperthyroidism and ophthalmopathy.

The specimen comprised peripheral blood mononuclear cells (PBMCs), sampled at new diagnosis, from a patient treated with antithyroid drugs. These receptors originate from a woman between 18 and 30 years old with Graves disease. The CDR3 runs from the conserved cysteine through the conserved F or W. Fields, in order: V gene, CDR3 length, J gene, clone size, D gene, CDR3 DNA, CDR3 protein. A D gene is named only where the DNA matches it firmly. Expanded clones are given a class, and other clones once, few, many or no size at all.

TRBV18,16,TRBJ2-5,.,TRBD1,TGTGCCAGCTCACCTAGTACCGGGACAGGGAAAGAGACCCAGTACTTC,CASSPSTGTGKETQYF
TRBV20-1,16,TRBJ2-7,many,TRBD2,TGCAGTGCTAGAAGGATTGGCGGGGGAAGCTCCTACGAGCAGTACTTC,CSARRIGGGSSYEQYF
TRBV29-1,15,TRBJ1-1,.,TRBD1,TGCAGCGTTGAAGATATAAGGCAGGGGGCCCTAAAAGCTTTCTTT,CSVEDIRQGALKAFF
TRBV12-3/TRBV12-4,15,TRBJ2-5,many,TRBD1,TGTGCCAGCAGTCCGACATCGGACAGGGTCGTGACCCAGTACTTC,CASSPTSDRVVTQYF
TRBV5-1,15,TRBJ2-5,.,.,TGCGCCAGCAGCTTGTTAGGCCTGTACCAAGAGACCCAGTACTTC,CASSLLGLYQETQYF
TRBV4-1,16,TRBJ2-7,.,.,TGCGCCAGCAGCCAAGAGGCGCACAGGGAGTCCTACGAGCAGTACTTC,CASSQEAHRESYEQYF
TRBV20-1,15,TRBJ2-2,few,.,TGCAGTGCCCATTCGACAGCCCTAGATACCGGGGAGCTGTTTTTT,CSAHSTALDTGELFF
TRBV12-3/TRBV12-4,14,TRBJ2-3,many,TRBD2,TGTGCCAGCGCGACTAGCGGGAGAACAGATACGCAGTATTTT,CASATSGRTDTQYF
TRBV29-1,15,TRBJ2-1,few,.,TGCAGCGGTCAAACTAACAGGGGGCGGGGGGTAGGGCAGTTCTTC,CSGQTNRGRGVGQFF
TRBV5-1,16,TRBJ2-1,many,TRBD1,TGCGCCAGCAGCTTTACAGGGGGCTTGTCCTACAATGAGCAGTTCTTC,CASSFTGGLSYNEQFF
TRBV3-1,15,TRBJ2-1,many,.,TGTGCCAGCATACGCTCCGGAGCTCGGTACAATGAGCAGTTCTTC,CASIRSGARYNEQFF
TRBV29-1,13,TRBJ2-7,.,.,TGCAGCGTTACAGGGCGAACCTCCTACGAGCAGTACTTC,CSVTGRTSYEQYF
TRBV12-3/TRBV12-4,14,TRBJ2-7,many,.,TGTGCCAGCAGACCCGGGCGGGACCTCTACGAGCAGTACTTC,CASRPGRDLYEQYF
TRBV14,15,TRBJ1-6,.,.,TGTGCCAGCAGCCAACGTGTAGGCGGGAATTCACCCCTCCACTTT,CASSQRVGGNSPLHF
TRBV3-1,16,TRBJ2-5,many,TRBD1,TGTGCCAGCAGCCAAGCGGAAAGGACAGGGGAAGAGACCCAGTACTTC,CASSQAERTGEETQYF
TRBV20-1,17,TRBJ2-1,.,.,TGCAGTGCTAGAGATTTGTGGGGGGGGGGCTTCTACAATGAGCAGTTCTTC,CSARDLWGGGFYNEQFF
TRBV19,16,TRBJ2-2,few,TRBD1,TGTGCCAGTACCATTCCAGGGGGCCGTACTTCCGGGGAGCTGTTTTTT,CASTIPGGRTSGELFF
TRBV29-1,13,TRBJ2-2,few,.,TGCAGCGTACAGGTTTCTAACACCGGGGAGCTGTTTTTT,CSVQVSNTGELFF
TRBV20-1,15,TRBJ2-7,.,TRBD1,TGCAGTGCTAGAGATTCCTCCGCAGGGGGCAGGAGGCAGTACTTC,CSARDSSAGGRRQYF
TRBV28,13,TRBJ2-3,many,.,TGTGCCAGCAGTAGAGGGACCACAGATACGCAGTATTTT,CASSRGTTDTQYF
TRBV27,17,TRBJ2-7,many,.,TGTGCCAGCAGTTTTCCATTGTTGTGGGGCAGGTCCTACGAGCAGTACTTC,CASSFPLLWGRSYEQYF
TRBV29-1,15,TRBJ2-3,many,TRBD1,TGCAGCGTTGAAGTGCGTTACAGGGGGACAGATACGCAGTATTTT,CSVEVRYRGTDTQYF
TRBV29-1,12,TRBJ2-7,.,TRBD1,TGCAGCGTGCACGGACAGGGCTACGAGCAGTACTTC,CSVHGQGYEQYF